This entry features one TCR beta chain sequence. This sample stems from a study of control samples from healthy donors and cancer patients. The assay was immunoSEQ multiplex PCR, and TCRdb's table has in-frame clones only and misses some. In the table there are about 170,000 clones, approximately 90% of which are singletons. CDR3 length: 17 amino acids. The V and J ends lost 7 bases and 1 base respectively, with 20 bases between them. CDR1 and CDR2 (germline): SGHVS, FQNEAQ. The sequence was collected from a man aged 30 to 39 in good health. Sequenced input: blood. The chain carries TRBV7-8 and TRBJ2-4; TRBD2 is a possible D gene (7 bases). The CDR3 coding sequence is TGTGCCAGCACTCAAGGGGGGGGAGCAGTTGCCAAAAACATTCAGTACTTC. It encodes CASTQGGGAVAKNIQYF.